A single sample is the source of the 31 T cell receptor beta chains below, sequenced in a study of T cell repertoires in cytomegalovirus infection. TCRdb reanalysed the reads using MiXCR and keeps one entry per CDR3 protein. The sample holds 300,000 to 400,000 distinct CDR3 sequences, 25% seen once. These receptors' targets are unknown. Source: cultured PBMCs, taken from culture after CMV antigen stimulation. All receptors come from a human donor in good health (CMV status not recorded). Some clones in this sample may be carry-over from other donors' samples.

This clonotype occurred a few times. The chain links TRBV5-1 to TRBJ1-1, with D possibly TRBD1 on 5 matching bases. V was trimmed by 2 bases and J by 1 base, leaving 9 bases between them. CDR1 is SGHRS and CDR2 is YFSETQ in the germline V gene. This CDR3 comprises 14 residues. Here the CDR3 reads CASSFRVGNTEAFF. In nucleotides, the CDR3 is TGCGCCAGCAGCTTCAGGGTTGGGAACACTGAAGCTTTCTTT.

This clonotype occurred a few times. The CDR3 is CASSSIGIGGYTF. The CDR3, as DNA: TGTGCCAGCAGCTCCATCGGTATAGGTGGCTACACCTTC. The chain has TRBV7-2 and TRBJ1-2, with unresolved D. Germline loops: CDR1 SGHTA, CDR2 FQGNSA. The CDR3 contains 13 residues. V lost 4 bases to trimming and J lost 7 bases, with 13 bases between them.

The chain uses TRBV29-1 and TRBJ2-4; 11 nucleotides agree with TRBD1. The V gene's germline CDR1 is SQVTM and CDR2 ANQGSEA. V shed 5 bases, J shed 8 bases, and the junction held 8 bases outside the gene matches. The CDR3 contains 14 residues. The CDR3 here is CSVRDRGVMDIQYF. CDR3 DNA sequence: TGCAGCGTTCGGGACAGGGGGGTAATGGACATTCAGTACTTC.

In its sample, this clonotype was seen a few times. The chain is built from TRBV11-2 and TRBJ2-2; D unclear. In germline, CDR1 is SGHAT, CDR2 FQNNGV. The CDR3 extends over 14 amino acids. Trimming removed 3 bases at V and 1 base at J, with 6 bases between. CDR3 nucleotide sequence: TGTGCCAGCAGCTTTACCCAGAACACCGGGGAGCTGTTTTTT. Its translation is CASSFTQNTGELFF. The full variable domain, rest sourced from reference TRBV11-2 and TRBJ2-2, is EAGVAQSPRYKIIEKRQSVAFWCNPISGHATLYWYQQILGQGPKLLIQFQNNGVVDDSQLPKDRFSAERLKGVDSTLKIQPAKLEDSAVYLCASSFTQNTGELFFGEGSRLTVL.

The rearrangement uses TRBV27 and TRBJ1-2; 7 bases map to TRBD1. CDR1 is MNHEY, CDR2 SMNVEV, per germline (reference sequence). The CDR3 length is 16 residues. The J segment lost 5 bases and the V segment lost 1 base, leaving 10 bases of the junction unmatched. The CDR3 DNA is TGTGCCAGCAGTTTATTATCCGGAGGACAGGCTTATGGCTACACCTTC. Amino acids: CASSLLSGGQAYGYTF.

This clonotype turned up a few times. The V and J genes are TRBV7-6 and TRBJ1-2; D is undetermined. V lost 1 base and J lost 4, with 10 bases in between. CDR3 length: 14 amino acids. Germline V CDR1 and CDR2: SGHVS, FNYEAQ. The CDR3 protein is CASSLDPAVYGYTF. In DNA, the CDR3 is TGTGCCAGCAGCTTAGACCCGGCGGTCTATGGCTACACCTTC.

The chain carries TRBV7-2 and TRBJ2-3; no reliable D call. Looked up from germline, CDR1 is SGHTA and CDR2 is FQGNSA. This CDR3 contains 11 residues. V lost 7 bases, J lost 1 base, and 3 bases lay in between. The CDR3 DNA sequence: TGTGCCAGCATCCGCACAGATACGCAGTATTTT. The encoded protein is CASIRTDTQYF.

The DNA for the CDR3 is TGCAGTGCTAGAGACTCCCGACTGGATACGCAGTATTTT. This sequence encodes CSARDSRLDTQYF. The chain combines TRBV20-1 with TRBJ2-3, with D unresolved. The CDR3 runs 13 residues. V dropped 0 bases and J dropped 6 bases, with 10 bases sitting between them. From germline, CDR1 is DFQATT and CDR2 SNEGSKA (reference sequence).

This clonotype has at least ten counts. The chain links TRBV7-2 to TRBJ2-5, with TRBD2 as a possible D gene (6 bases). Per the germline V gene, CDR1 is SGHTA and CDR2 is FQGNSA. The CDR3 runs to 16 residues. Deletions cut 5 bases from V and 1 base from J, with 17 bases between. This CDR3 is CASSPRTRGLQETQYF. CDR3 coding DNA: TGTGCCAGCAGCCCCAGGACAAGGGGACTCCAAGAGACCCAGTACTTC.

This clonotype appeared once. The CDR3, as DNA: TGTGCCAGCAGTCCCGATGACGGGACATTCTCTGAAGCTTTCTTT. This encodes CASSPDDGTFSEAFF. This sequence joins TRBV6-6 and TRBJ1-1; possible D gene TRBD1, 6 bases. Trimming removed 5 bases at V and 6 bases at J, with 19 bases between. In germline, CDR1 is MNHNY, CDR2 SVGAGI (reference sequence). This CDR3 region has 15 residues.

This clonotype appeared many times. The chain is built from TRBV7-2 and TRBJ2-3; TRBD2 agrees at 12 bases. This CDR3 spans 16 amino acids. With V trimmed by 3 bases and J by 6 bases, 7 bases remained unmatched. Germline V gives CDR1 SGHTA, CDR2 FQGNSA. The CDR3 bases are TGTGCCAGCAGCTTTCTAGCGGGAGGGCCGGAGGATACGCAGTATTTT. Protein product: CASSFLAGGPEDTQYF.

This clonotype was detected a few times. J is TRBJ2-7 and V is TRBV19; TRBD2 is a possible D gene (5 bases). Trimming pared 1 base from V and 3 bases from J, leaving 10 bases between. This CDR3 is built from 14 residues. Germline assignment: CDR1 LNHDA and CDR2 SQIVND (reference sequence). The CDR3 loop reads CASSIAGMFYEQYF. CDR3 coding DNA: TGTGCCAGTAGTATAGCCGGGATGTTCTACGAGCAGTACTTC.

This clonotype showed up just a few times. The chain is built from TRBV6-1 and TRBJ1-3, with a tentative D call TRBD1 (5 bases). The CDR3 totals 15 residues. Trimming removed 5 bases from V and 0 bases from J, with 11 bases in between. Germline-derived CDR1 and CDR2 are MNHNS and SASEGT. Written as DNA, the CDR3 is TGTGCCAGCAGTCGACAGTCTTCCTCTGGAAACACCATATATTTT. Its translation: CASSRQSSSGNTIYF.

The genes are TRBV15 and TRBJ2-3; 8 nucleotides line up with TRBD1. With 5 bases clipped from V and 2 bases from J, the junction kept 15 bases outside the gene matches. This CDR3 has 18 residues. CDR1 and CDR2 from the germline V gene are LNHNV and YYDKDF (reference sequence). The CDR3 reads CATSRDLGQGRPTDTQYF. DNA of the CDR3: TGTGCCACCAGCCGTGACCTAGGACAGGGACGACCCACAGATACGCAGTATTTT.

The chain links TRBV2 to TRBJ2-7, with D tentatively TRBD1 (6 bases). CDR1 is SNHLY and CDR2 is FYNNEI in the germline V gene. This CDR3 has 14 residues. V was cut by 7 bases and J by 6 bases, with 19 bases left in between. The CDR3 sequence is CASTPVTGYSEQYF. The CDR3 DNA sequence: TGTGCCAGCACCCCGGTCACAGGGTATTCCGAGCAGTACTTC.

The rearrangement uses TRBV7-7 and TRBJ2-2; D is unresolved. The CDR3 length is 17 residues. Trimming pared 1 base from V and 0 bases from J, leaving 12 bases between. Per germline, CDR1 SSHAT and CDR2 FNYEAQ (reference sequence). The CDR3 here is CASSLGKVGANTGELFF. CDR3 coding DNA: TGTGCCAGCAGCTTAGGGAAAGTCGGAGCGAACACCGGGGAGCTGTTTTTT.

The chain carries TRBV7-9 and TRBJ2-7, with D maybe TRBD1 (5 bases). The CDR3 is 13 amino acids. Germline assignment: CDR1 SEHNR and CDR2 FQNEAQ (reference sequence). Trimming took 2 bases from V and 5 from J, leaving 10 bases between them. CDR3 DNA sequence: TGTGCCAGCAGCTTAAGCACAGGCAACGAGCAGTACTTC. Translating it yields CASSLSTGNEQYF.

This clonotype was detected ten times or more. This sequence joins TRBV7-2 and TRBJ1-1; 9 bases are shared with TRBD1. The CDR3 totals 15 residues. Germline V gives CDR1 SGHTA, CDR2 FQGNSA. V lost 7 bases, J lost 2 bases, and 8 bases stayed unmatched. The CDR3 loop is CASMGTGRRNTEAFF. CDR3 bases: TGTGCCAGCATGGGGACAGGGCGGAGAAACACTGAAGCTTTCTTT.

The chain carries TRBV12-3 or TRBV12-4 and TRBJ1-3; 7 nucleotides line up with TRBD1. Trimming removed 6 bases from V and 4 bases from J; junction bases left unmatched: 12. The CDR3 spans 16 residues. The CDR3 DNA sequence: TGTGCCAGCAGACTTGAAACAGGGGCTAGAGGAAACACCATATATTTT. This translates into CASRLETGARGNTIYF.

There are many counts of this clonotype. V is TRBV6-2 or TRBV6-3 and J is TRBJ2-2; possible D gene TRBD1, 6 bases. This CDR3 is built from 15 residues. Germline values: CDR1 MNHEY, CDR2 SVGEGT. V lost 7 bases and J 1 base, leaving 13 bases between the germline ends. CDR3 residues: CASISWGLNTGELFF. The CDR3 nucleotides read TGTGCCAGCATCTCCTGGGGGCTGAACACCGGGGAGCTGTTTTTT.

This clonotype was seen more than once but under ten times. V and J are TRBV6-2 or TRBV6-3 and TRBJ2-7; 7 bases map to TRBD2. The ends lost 6 bases at V and 6 bases at J; junction bases unmatched: 8. Germline-derived CDR1 and CDR2 are MNHEY and SVGEGT. The CDR3 runs to 13 residues. The CDR3 DNA reads as TGTGCCAGCAGCCCACGGACTAGGGGCGAGCAGTACGTC. This sequence encodes CASSPRTRGEQYV.

This clonotype occurred many times. The V and J genes are TRBV11-2 and TRBJ2-7; 7 nucleotides line up with TRBD1. The J segment lost 2 bases and the V segment lost 5 bases, leaving 9 bases of the junction unmatched. Per the germline V gene, CDR1 is SGHAT and CDR2 is FQNNGV. The CDR3 length is 15 residues. The CDR3 loop is CASSLRQGPTYEQYF. The CDR3 region has the DNA TGTGCCAGCAGCCTACGACAGGGCCCGACCTACGAGCAGTACTTC. The full variable domain, its missing parts supplied by reference TRBV11-2 and TRBJ2-7, is EAGVAQSPRYKIIEKRQSVAFWCNPISGHATLYWYQQILGQGPKLLIQFQNNGVVDDSQLPKDRFSAERLKGVDSTLKIQPAKLEDSAVYLCASSLRQGPTYEQYFGPGTRLTVT.

The table lists this clonotype with many counts. The chain is built from TRBV7-2 and TRBJ2-1; 8 positions match TRBD2. This CDR3 comprises 15 residues. Losses at the gene ends were 1 base for V and 7 bases for J; bases not matched to a gene: 6. CDR1 is SGHTA and CDR2 is FQGNSA in the germline V gene. CDR3 protein: CASSLVGTRSNEQFF. Here the CDR3 DNA reads TGTGCCAGCAGCTTAGTAGGGACTAGATCGAATGAGCAGTTCTTC.

This clonotype has a single count. The chain links TRBV28 to TRBJ2-5; the D is unclear. Trimming pared 3 bases from V and 9 bases from J, leaving 11 bases between. CDR3 length equals 12 residues. Germline V gene sequence: CDR1 MDHEN, CDR2 SYDVKM. CDR3 coding DNA: TGTGCCAGCAGTTTGACAACGGCGGCCCAGTACTTC. Protein: CASSLTTAAQYF.

The chain has TRBV12-3 or TRBV12-4 and TRBJ2-7; the D is unclear. The CDR3 totals 10 residues. Trimming cost V 9 bases and J 7 bases, with 10 bases left between them. CDR3 in amino acids: CASHAVEQYF. The CDR3 DNA is TGTGCCAGTCATGCGGTAGAGCAGTACTTC.

This clonotype was counted at least ten times. CDR3 protein: CASSLAAGSQADTQYF. The CDR3 region has the DNA TGTGCCAGCAGCTTAGCGGCGGGATCACAGGCAGATACGCAGTATTTT. The chain uses TRBV7-2 and TRBJ2-3; D possibly corresponds to TRBD2 (6 bases). The V and J ends lost 0 bases and 4 bases respectively, with 14 bases between them. The length of the CDR3 is 16 residues. Germline V gene lookup returns CDR1 SGHTA and CDR2 FQGNSA.

This clonotype was seen a handful of times. CDR3 nucleotide sequence: TGTGCCAGCAGCTTGCGAGTTAGGGGTGTTTCACCCCTCCACTTT. Translating it yields CASSLRVRGVSPLHF. V gene TRBV5-4 combines with J gene TRBJ1-6, with D possibly being TRBD1 (5 bases). This CDR3 has 15 residues. V lost 1 base and J 9 bases, leaving 14 bases between the germline ends. CDR1 and CDR2 from the germline V gene are SGHNT and YYREEE (reference sequence).

The chain recombines TRBV5-1 with TRBJ2-3; a possible D gene is TRBD1 (5 bases). This CDR3 has 15 amino acids. Germline V gives CDR1 SGHRS, CDR2 YFSETQ. The germline V and J ends were trimmed by 1 base and 3 bases, with 12 bases remaining between them. The CDR3 loop is CASSLRPGSTDTQYF. DNA for the CDR3: TGCGCCAGCAGCTTGAGGCCAGGGTCGACAGATACGCAGTATTTT.

The chain employs TRBV6-6 and TRBJ1-6; D gene uncertain. The CDR3 length is 15 residues. V was clipped by 2 bases and J by 8 bases, with 13 bases between them. Germline V gene lookup returns CDR1 MNHNY and CDR2 SVGAGI (reference sequence). The CDR3 region is CASSYTRLTDSPLHF. The CDR3, as DNA: TGTGCCAGCAGTTACACCCGCTTGACTGATTCACCCCTCCACTTT.

CDR3 loop: CASRVFYNEQFF. The CDR3 bases are TGTGCCAGCAGGGTTTTTTACAATGAGCAGTTCTTC. The rearrangement links TRBV6-6 to TRBJ2-1; D is uncertain. V lost 6 bases and J 4 bases, leaving 7 bases between the germline ends. CDR1 and CDR2 from the germline V gene are MNHNY and SVGAGI (reference sequence). The CDR3 is made up of 12 amino acids.

This chain connects TRBV12-5 to TRBJ1-1; D remains unclear. Germline CDR1 reads LGHNT; CDR2 reads FRNRAP. V was pared by 5 bases and J by 5 bases, with 15 bases between. CDR3 length: 14 amino acids. CDR3 residues: CASGLYPGRTEAFF. As DNA, the CDR3 is TGTGCTAGTGGTCTCTACCCTGGGAGAACTGAAGCTTTCTTT.